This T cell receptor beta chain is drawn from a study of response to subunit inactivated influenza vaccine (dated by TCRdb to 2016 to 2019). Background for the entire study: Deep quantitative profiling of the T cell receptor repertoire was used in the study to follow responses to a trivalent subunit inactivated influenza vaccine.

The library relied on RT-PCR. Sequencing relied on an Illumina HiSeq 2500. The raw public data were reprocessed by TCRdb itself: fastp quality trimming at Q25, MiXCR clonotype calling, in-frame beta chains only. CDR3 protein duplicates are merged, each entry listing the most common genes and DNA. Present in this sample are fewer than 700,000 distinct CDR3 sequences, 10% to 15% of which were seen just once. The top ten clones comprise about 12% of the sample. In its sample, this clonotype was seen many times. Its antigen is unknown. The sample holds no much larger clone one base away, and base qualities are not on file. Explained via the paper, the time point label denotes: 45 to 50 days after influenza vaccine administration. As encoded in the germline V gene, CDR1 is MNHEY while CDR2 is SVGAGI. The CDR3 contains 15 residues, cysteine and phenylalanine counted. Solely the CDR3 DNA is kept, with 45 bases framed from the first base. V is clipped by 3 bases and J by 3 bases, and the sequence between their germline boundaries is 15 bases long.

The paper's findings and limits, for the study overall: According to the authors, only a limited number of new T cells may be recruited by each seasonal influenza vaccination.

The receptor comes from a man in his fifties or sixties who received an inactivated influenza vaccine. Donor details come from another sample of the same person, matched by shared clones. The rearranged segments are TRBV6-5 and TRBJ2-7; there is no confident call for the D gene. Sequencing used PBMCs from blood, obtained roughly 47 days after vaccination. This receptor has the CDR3 CASSYLLSTDYEQYF. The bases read TGTGCCAGCAGTTATTTACTGTCAACCGACTACGAGCAGTACTTC.